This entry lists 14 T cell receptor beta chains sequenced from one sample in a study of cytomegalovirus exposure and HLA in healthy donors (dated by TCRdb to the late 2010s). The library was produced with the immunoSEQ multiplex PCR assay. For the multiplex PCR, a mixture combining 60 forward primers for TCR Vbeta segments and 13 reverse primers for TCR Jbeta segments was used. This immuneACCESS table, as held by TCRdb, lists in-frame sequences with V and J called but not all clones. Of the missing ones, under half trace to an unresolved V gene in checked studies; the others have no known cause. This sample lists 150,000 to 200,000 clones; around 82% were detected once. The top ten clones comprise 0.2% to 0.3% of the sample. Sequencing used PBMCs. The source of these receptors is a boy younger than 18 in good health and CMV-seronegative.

The CDR3 loop reads CASSRDRGLSGELFF. CDR3 in DNA: TGTGCCAGCAGCCGGGACAGGGGGCTGTCCGGGGAGCTGTTTTTT. The chain is built from TRBV7-8 and TRBJ2-2; 12 nucleotides match TRBD1. Unmatched junction bases numbered 4, after V lost 5 bases and J lost 6 bases. This CDR3 region has 15 residues. Germline CDR1 reads SGHVS; CDR2 reads FQNEAQ.

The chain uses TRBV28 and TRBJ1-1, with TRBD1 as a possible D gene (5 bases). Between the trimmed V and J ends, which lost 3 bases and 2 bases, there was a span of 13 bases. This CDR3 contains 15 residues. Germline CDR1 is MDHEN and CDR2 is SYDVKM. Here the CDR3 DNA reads TGTGCCAGCAGTTTTCGGACACGCCTCAACACTGAAGCTTTCTTT. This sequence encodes CASSFRTRLNTEAFF.

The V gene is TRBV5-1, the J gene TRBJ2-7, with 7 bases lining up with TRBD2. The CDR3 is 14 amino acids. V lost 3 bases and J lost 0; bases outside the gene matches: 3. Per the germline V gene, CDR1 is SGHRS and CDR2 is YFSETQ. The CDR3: CASSSRLASYEQYF. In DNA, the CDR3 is TGCGCCAGCAGCTCTCGACTAGCCTCCTACGAGCAGTACTTC.

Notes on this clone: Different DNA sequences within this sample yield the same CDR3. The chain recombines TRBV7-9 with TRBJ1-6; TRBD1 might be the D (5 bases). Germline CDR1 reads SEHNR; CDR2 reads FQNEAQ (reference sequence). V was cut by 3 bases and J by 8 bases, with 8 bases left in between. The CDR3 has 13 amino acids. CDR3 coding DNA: TGTGCCAGCAGCTTCACGGGGGATTCACCCCTCCACTTT. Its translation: CASSFTGDSPLHF.

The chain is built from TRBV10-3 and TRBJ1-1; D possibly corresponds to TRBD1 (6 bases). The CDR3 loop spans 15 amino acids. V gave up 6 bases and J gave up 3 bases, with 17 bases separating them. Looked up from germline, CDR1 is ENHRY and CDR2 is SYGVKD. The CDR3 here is CAIRDPVQGHTEAFF. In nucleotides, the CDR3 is TGTGCCATCAGAGACCCAGTACAGGGTCACACTGAAGCTTTCTTT.

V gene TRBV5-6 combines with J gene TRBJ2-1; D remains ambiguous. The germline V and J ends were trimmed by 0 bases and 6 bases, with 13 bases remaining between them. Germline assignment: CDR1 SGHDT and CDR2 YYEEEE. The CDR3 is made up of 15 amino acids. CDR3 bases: TGTGCCAGCAGCTTGGGTGGAGTCCTCGGCAATGAGCAGTTCTTC. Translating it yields CASSLGGVLGNEQFF.

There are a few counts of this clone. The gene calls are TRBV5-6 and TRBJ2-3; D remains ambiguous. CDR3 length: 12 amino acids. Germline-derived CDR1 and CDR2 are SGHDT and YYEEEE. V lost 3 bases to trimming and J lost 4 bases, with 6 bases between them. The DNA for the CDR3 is TGTGCCAGCAGCTCCGAGTCAGATACGCAGTATTTT. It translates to CASSSESDTQYF.

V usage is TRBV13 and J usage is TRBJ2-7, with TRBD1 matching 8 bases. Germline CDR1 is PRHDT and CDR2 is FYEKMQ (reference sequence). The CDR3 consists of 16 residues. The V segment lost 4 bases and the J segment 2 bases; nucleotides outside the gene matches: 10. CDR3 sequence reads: CASSSRGTGLPYEQYF. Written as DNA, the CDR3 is TGTGCCAGCAGCTCTCGGGGGACAGGTCTACCCTACGAGCAGTACTTC.

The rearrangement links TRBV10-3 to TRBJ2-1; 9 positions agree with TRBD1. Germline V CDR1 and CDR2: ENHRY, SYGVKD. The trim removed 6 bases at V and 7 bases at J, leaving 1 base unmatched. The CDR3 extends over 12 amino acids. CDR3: CAIRGTGNEQFF. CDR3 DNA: TGTGCCATCAGGGGGACAGGGAATGAGCAGTTCTTC.

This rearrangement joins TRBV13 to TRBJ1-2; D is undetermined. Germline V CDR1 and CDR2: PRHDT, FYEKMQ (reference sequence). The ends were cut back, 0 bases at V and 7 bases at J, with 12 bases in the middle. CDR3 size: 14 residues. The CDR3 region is CASSLGLDSRGYTF. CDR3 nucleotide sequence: TGTGCCAGCAGCTTAGGTCTCGATTCGCGTGGCTACACCTTC.

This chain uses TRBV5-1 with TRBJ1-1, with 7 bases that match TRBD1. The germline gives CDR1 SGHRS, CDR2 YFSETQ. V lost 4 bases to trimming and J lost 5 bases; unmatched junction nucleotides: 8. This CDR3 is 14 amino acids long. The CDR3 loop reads CASSVKTGRTEAFF. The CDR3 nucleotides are TGCGCCAGCAGCGTAAAGACAGGGAGGACTGAAGCTTTCTTT.

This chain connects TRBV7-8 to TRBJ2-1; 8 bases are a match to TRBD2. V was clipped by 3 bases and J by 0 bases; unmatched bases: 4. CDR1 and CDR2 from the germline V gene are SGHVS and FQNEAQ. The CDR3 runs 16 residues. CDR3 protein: CASSFASGSSYNEQFF. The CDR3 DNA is TGTGCCAGCAGCTTTGCTAGCGGGTCCTCCTACAATGAGCAGTTCTTC.

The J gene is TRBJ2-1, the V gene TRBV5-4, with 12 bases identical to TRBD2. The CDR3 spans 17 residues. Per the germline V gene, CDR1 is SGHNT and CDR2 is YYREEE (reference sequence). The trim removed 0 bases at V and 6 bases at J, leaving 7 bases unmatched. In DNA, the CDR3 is TGTGCCAGCAGCTTGGGCCTAGCGGGAGGGCATGCCAATGAGCAGTTCTTC. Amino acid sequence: CASSLGLAGGHANEQFF.

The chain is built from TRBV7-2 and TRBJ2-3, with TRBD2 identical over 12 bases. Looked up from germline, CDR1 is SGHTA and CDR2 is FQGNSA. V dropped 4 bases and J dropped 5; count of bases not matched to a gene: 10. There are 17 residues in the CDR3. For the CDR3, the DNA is TGTGCCAGCAGCTCATCGCTAGCGGGGGGGCCGGGAGATACGCAGTATTTT. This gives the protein CASSSSLAGGPGDTQYF.